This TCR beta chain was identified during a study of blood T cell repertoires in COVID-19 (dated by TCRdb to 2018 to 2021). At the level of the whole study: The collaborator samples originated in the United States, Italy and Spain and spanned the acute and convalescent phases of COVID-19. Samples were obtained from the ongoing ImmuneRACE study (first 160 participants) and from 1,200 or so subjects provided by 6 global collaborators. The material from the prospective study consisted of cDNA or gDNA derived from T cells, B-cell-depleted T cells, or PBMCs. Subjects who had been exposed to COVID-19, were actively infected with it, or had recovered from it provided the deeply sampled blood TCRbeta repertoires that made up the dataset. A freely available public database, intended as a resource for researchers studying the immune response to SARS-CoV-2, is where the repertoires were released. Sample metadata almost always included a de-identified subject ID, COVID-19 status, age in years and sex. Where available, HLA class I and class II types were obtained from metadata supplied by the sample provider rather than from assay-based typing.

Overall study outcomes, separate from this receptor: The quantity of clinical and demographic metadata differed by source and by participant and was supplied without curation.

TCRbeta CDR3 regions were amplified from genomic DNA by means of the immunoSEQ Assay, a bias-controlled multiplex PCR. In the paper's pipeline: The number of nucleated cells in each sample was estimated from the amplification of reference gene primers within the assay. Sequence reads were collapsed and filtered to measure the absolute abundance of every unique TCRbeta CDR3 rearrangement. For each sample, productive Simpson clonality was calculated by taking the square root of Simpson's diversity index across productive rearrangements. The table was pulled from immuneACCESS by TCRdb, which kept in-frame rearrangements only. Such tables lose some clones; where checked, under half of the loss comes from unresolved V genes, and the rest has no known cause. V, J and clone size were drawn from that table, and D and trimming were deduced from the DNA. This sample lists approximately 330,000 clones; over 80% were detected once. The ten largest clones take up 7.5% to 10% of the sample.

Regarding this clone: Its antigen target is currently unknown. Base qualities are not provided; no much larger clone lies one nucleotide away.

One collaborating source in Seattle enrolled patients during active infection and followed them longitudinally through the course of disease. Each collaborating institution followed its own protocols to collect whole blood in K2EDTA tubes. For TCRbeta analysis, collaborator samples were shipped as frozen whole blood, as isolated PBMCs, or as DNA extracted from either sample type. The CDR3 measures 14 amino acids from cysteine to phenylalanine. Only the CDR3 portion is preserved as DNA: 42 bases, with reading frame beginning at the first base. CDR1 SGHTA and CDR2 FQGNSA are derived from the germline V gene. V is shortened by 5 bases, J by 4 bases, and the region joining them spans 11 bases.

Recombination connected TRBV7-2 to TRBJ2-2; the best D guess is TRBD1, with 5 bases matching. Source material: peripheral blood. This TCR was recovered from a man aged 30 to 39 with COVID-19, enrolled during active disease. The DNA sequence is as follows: TGTGCCAGCAGCCTCGGACACTTCACCGGGGAGCTGTTTTTT. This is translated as CASSLGHFTGELFF.